This TCR beta chain originates from a study of T-cell reconstitution after alpha-beta-depleted transplantation in children. Germline CDR1 reads MNHEY; CDR2 reads SMNVEV (reference sequence). V was pared by 7 bases and J by 1 base, with 4 bases of the junction left unmatched. This CDR3 is 15 amino acids long. The authors prepared the TCRbeta library with unique molecular identifiers. TCRdb re-called the PCR reads through MiXCR, storing one row per CDR3 protein. The sample includes approximately 520,000 distinct CDR3 sequences, approximately 30% of them seen just once. Specimen: PBMCs from the stem cell graft donor, collected from the stem cell graft. This sequence joins TRBV27 and TRBJ2-7; 13 bases match TRBD2. This clonotype originated in a human donor who donated a stem cell graft to a child with aplastic anemia. The CDR3: CASMPGLAGSYEQYF. CDR3 nucleotide sequence: TGTGCCAGCATGCCGGGACTAGCGGGATCCTACGAGCAGTACTTC.